Many counts were recorded for the clone carrying this TCR beta chain. Its cognate antigen is unknown. The source of the sample is a study of shared clonotypes between healthy human individuals. General study results and limits: Generally, naive subsets came out with larger estimated richness than memory subsets. It was the few donors that limited the genetic and exposure-history diversity represented. Compared with clonotypes that all four donors shared, non-shared clonotypes had lower generation probabilities.

Libraries were prepared by immunoSEQ multiplex PCR; TCRdb keeps only in-frame clonotypes and omits some of them. Of about 730,000 clones listed, roughly 72% are singletons. The V end was cut by 0 bases, the J end by 2 bases, with 8 bases between. This CDR3 has 14 residues. Germline CDR1 SGHNT, CDR2 YYREEE (reference sequence). The source of this sequence is a woman in her thirties in good health. V is TRBV5-4 and J is TRBJ1-2, with unresolved D. Sequenced sample: memory CD4+ T cells sorted from blood. Subset noted: CD45RA-negative fraction. The CDR3 bases are TGTGCCAGCAGCTTGGACAGAAAAAACTATGGCTACACCTTC. Residues: CASSLDRKNYGYTF. Combining the CDR3 with reference TRBV5-4 and TRBJ1-2 gives the whole variable domain ETGVTQSPTHLIKTRGQQVTLRCSSQSGHNTVSWYQQALGQGPQFIFQYYREEENGRGNFPPRFSGLQFPNYSSELNVNALELDDSALYLCASSLDRKNYGYTFGSGTRLTVV.